Below are 30 T cell receptor beta chains sequenced from a single sample in a study of neurological immune-mediated disorders. From the 5' RACE reads, TCRdb called clonotypes with MiXCR, one entry per CDR3 protein. This table holds 110,000 or so distinct CDR3 sequences, roughly 3.2% found once. The sequencing input was PBMCs. These receptor sequences come from a woman in her twenties or thirties with multiple sclerosis.

This clonotype turned up a few times. The CDR3 DNA is TGTGCCAGCAGCTGGAGGAGAGACGGGGGCACTGAAGCTTTCTTT. It encodes CASSWRRDGGTEAFF. The chain couples TRBV5-4 to TRBJ1-1; the D gene is possibly TRBD1 (5 bases). Germline CDR1 SGHNT, CDR2 YYREEE (reference sequence). V lost 3 bases, J lost 4 bases, and 16 bases lay in between. The CDR3 spans 15 residues.

The chain's CDR3 is CASSSGLLNGYTF. The CDR3 DNA follows: TGTGCCAGCAGCTCAGGGCTTCTGAATGGCTACACCTTC. The chain combines TRBV7-9 with TRBJ1-2, with D perhaps TRBD1 (5 bases). The germline V gene encodes CDR1 SEHNR and CDR2 FQNEAQ (reference sequence). The ends were cut back, 4 bases at V and 6 bases at J, with 12 bases in the middle. This CDR3 spans 13 amino acids.

This clonotype was found a few times. V is TRBV30 and J is TRBJ1-5; D possibly corresponds to TRBD1 (6 bases). V was clipped by 5 bases and J by 4 bases, with 21 bases between them. Germline lookup yields CDR1 GTSNPN and CDR2 SVGIG (reference sequence). The CDR3 spans 16 residues. The DNA of the CDR3 is TGTGCCTGGGCGGACGGGGGCGCGATTTATAATCAGCCCCAGCATTTT. This encodes CAWADGGAIYNQPQHF. Full variable domain (outside the CDR3, taken from reference TRBV30 and TRBJ1-5): SQTIHQWPATLVQPVGSPLSLECTVEGTSNPNLYWYRQAAGRGLQLLFYSVGIGQISSEVPQNLSASRPQDRQFILSSKKLLLSDSGFYLCAWADGGAIYNQPQHFGDGTRLSIL.

At least ten counts were recorded for this clonotype. The chain employs TRBV12-3 or TRBV12-4 and TRBJ2-1, with 8 bases matching TRBD2. With V trimmed by 6 bases and J by 3 bases, 7 bases remained unmatched. The CDR3 extends over 15 amino acids. The CDR3 spells CASRSGTSVYNEQFF. CDR3 bases: TGTGCCAGCAGGTCCGGGACTAGTGTCTACAATGAGCAGTTCTTC.

In its sample, this clonotype was seen many times. J is TRBJ2-7 and V is TRBV7-9; 9 bases are a match to TRBD2. CDR3 length: 15 residues. Trimming at V came to 2 bases and at J to 3 bases, leaving 5 bases not matched to a gene. Germline-derived CDR1 and CDR2 are SEHNR and FQNEAQ (reference sequence). The CDR3: CASSLSTSGDYEQYF. CDR3 DNA: TGTGCCAGCAGCTTATCGACTAGCGGAGACTACGAGCAGTACTTC.

This clonotype was picked up many times. The chain links TRBV20-1 to TRBJ2-2; possible D gene TRBD1, 5 bases. The germline CDR1 and CDR2 sequences are DFQATT and SNEGSKA (reference sequence). The CDR3 loop spans 16 amino acids. V lost 1 base to trimming and J lost 2 bases, with 14 bases between them. CDR3 coding DNA: TGCAGTGCTAGAGGGCTGAGACAGCACAACACCGGGGAGCTGTTTTTT. Its translation is CSARGLRQHNTGELFF.

This clonotype was found many times. J is TRBJ1-5 and V is TRBV6-2 or TRBV6-3; D gene uncertain. CDR3 size: 15 residues. Trimming left V 2 bases short and J 1 base short, with 9 bases between. Germline V gene data show CDR1 as MNHEY and CDR2 as SVGEGT. Written as DNA, the CDR3 is TGTGCCAGCAGTTACATCTCGGGGAGCAATCAGCCCCAGCATTTT. This encodes CASSYISGSNQPQHF.

This clonotype was seen at least ten times. This chain joins TRBV9 and TRBJ1-1; a possible D gene is TRBD1 (5 bases). Trimming took off 4 bases at V and 10 bases at J, with 17 bases between the two ends. The CDR3 runs 13 residues. Germline V gene data show CDR1 as SGDLS and CDR2 as YYNGEE. CDR3 nucleotides: TGTGCCAGCAGCTCCGGGACCCTTGAGGGAGCTTTCTTT. This translates into CASSSGTLEGAFF. Variable domain in full (rest from reference TRBV9 and TRBJ1-1): DSGVTQTPKHLITATGQRVTLRCSPRSGDLSVYWYQQSLDQGLQFLIQYYNGEERAKGNILERFSAQQFPDLHSELNLSSLELGDSALYFCASSSGTLEGAFFGQGTRLTVV.

This clonotype was seen ten or more times. The gene calls are TRBV9 and TRBJ2-2, with no clear D. V was trimmed by 5 bases and J by 4 bases, leaving 9 bases between them. The CDR3 sequence is 13 residues long. The germline V gene has CDR1 SGDLS and CDR2 YYNGEE. CDR3 in DNA: TGTGCCAGCAGTCAGCCGGGCACCGGGGAGCTGTTTTTT. It specifies CASSQPGTGELFF.

The chain employs TRBV18 and TRBJ2-2, with D unclear. The CDR3 is 14 amino acids. Trimming took 3 bases from V and 7 from J, leaving 12 bases between them. In germline, CDR1 is KGHSH, CDR2 LQKENI. CDR3: CASSPVPVGGELFF. The CDR3 bases are TGTGCCAGCTCACCGGTTCCCGTAGGCGGGGAGCTGTTTTTT.

This chain links TRBV6-2 or TRBV6-3 with TRBJ1-5; TRBD1 matches at 10 bases. Germline CDR1 and CDR2: MNHEY and SVGEGT. The CDR3 sequence is 16 residues long. V was clipped by 6 bases and J by 4 bases; unmatched bases: 9. Here the CDR3 reads CASSPWRGQGNQPQHF. The CDR3 DNA is TGTGCCAGCAGCCCCTGGAGGGGACAGGGGAATCAGCCCCAGCATTTT.

This clonotype has a count of ten or more. The gene calls are TRBV4-3 and TRBJ1-2; possibly TRBD1 for D (5 bases). CDR1 and CDR2 from the germline V gene are LGHNA and YSLEER. Trimming stripped 0 bases from V and 2 bases from J, with 13 bases between. The CDR3 is 16 amino acids. CDR3: CASSQEAWSGNYGYTF. The CDR3 DNA is TGCGCCAGCAGCCAAGAAGCCTGGTCAGGGAACTATGGCTACACCTTC.

This clonotype was seen ten or more times. The chain links TRBV20-1 to TRBJ1-2; 7 nucleotides agree with TRBD1. V lost 6 bases and J lost 5; bases outside the gene matches: 3. From germline, CDR1 is DFQATT and CDR2 SNEGSKA (reference sequence). The length of the CDR3 is 11 residues. CDR3 loop: CSATGVYGYTF. The CDR3 coding sequence is TGCAGTGCCACAGGGGTATATGGCTACACCTTC.

In its sample, this clonotype was seen many times. The V gene is TRBV10-3, the J gene TRBJ2-7; D call uncertain. The CDR3 loop spans 11 amino acids. Germline CDR1 reads ENHRY; CDR2 reads SYGVKD. Trimming removed 2 bases from V and 4 bases from J, with 3 bases in between. CDR3 DNA: TGTGCCATCAGTGAGGTATACGAGCAGTACTTC. Amino acid sequence: CAISEVYEQYF.

This clonotype was found many times. The chain recombines TRBV9 with TRBJ2-1, with 9 bases aligning to TRBD2. There are 18 residues in the CDR3. Germline V lookup: CDR1 SGDLS, CDR2 YYNGEE. V was pared by 4 bases and J by 1 base, with 12 bases of the junction left unmatched. For the CDR3, the DNA is TGTGCCAGCAGCCCCCCCTGGGCTAGCGGGAAATCCTACAATGAGCAGTTCTTC. Translation: CASSPPWASGKSYNEQFF.

This clonotype was counted at least ten times. The rearrangement links TRBV5-1 to TRBJ2-5, with D perhaps TRBD1 or TRBD2 (5 bases each). The CDR3 runs 12 residues. Germline V gene data show CDR1 as SGHRS and CDR2 as YFSETQ. V lost 7 bases and J lost 4, with 11 bases in between. The DNA of the CDR3 is TGCGCCAGCCGGGGACCACGAGAGACCCAGTACTTC. Translation gives CASRGPRETQYF. Variable domain in full (rest from reference TRBV5-1 and TRBJ2-5): KAGVTQTPRYLIKTRGQQVTLSCSPISGHRSVSWYQQTPGQGLQFLFEYFSETQRNKGNFPGRFSGRQFSNSRSEMNVSTLELGDSALYLCASRGPRETQYFGPGTRLLVL.

This clonotype was counted ten times or more. The chain uses TRBV5-5 and TRBJ1-6, with D possibly being TRBD1 (5 bases). Trimming left V 6 bases short and J 7 bases short, with 11 bases between. This CDR3 is built from 13 residues. Germline CDR1 is SGHKS and CDR2 is YYEKEE (reference sequence). The chain's CDR3 is CASIPRENSPLHF. The DNA for the CDR3 is TGTGCCAGCATCCCCAGGGAAAATTCACCCCTCCACTTT.

This clonotype occurred many times. The V and J genes are TRBV25-1 and TRBJ2-3; D call uncertain. This CDR3 has 12 amino acids. Germline V gene data show CDR1 as MGHDK and CDR2 as SYGVNS. Trimming removed 11 bases from V and 3 bases from J, with 12 bases in between. CDR3 DNA sequence: TGTGCCCTTGGGCTGACTACAGATACGCAGTATTTT. Its protein product is CALGLTTDTQYF. The full variable domain, with the rest looked up from reference TRBV25-1 and TRBJ2-3, is EADIYQTPRYLVIGTGKKITLECSQTMGHDKMYWYQQDPGMELHLIHYSYGVNSTEKGDLSSESTVSRIRTEHFPLTLESARPSHTSQYLCALGLTTDTQYFGPGTRLTVL.

This clonotype came up many times. The chain is built from TRBV20-1 and TRBJ1-2; D is uncertain. The length of the CDR3 is 15 residues. Trimming stripped 1 base from V and 5 bases from J, with 17 bases between. Germline V lookup: CDR1 DFQATT, CDR2 SNEGSKA (reference sequence). The DNA for the CDR3 is TGCAGTGCTAGAGGGGTCGCGGGAGAGGAATATGGCTACACCTTC. Amino acid sequence: CSARGVAGEEYGYTF.

This clonotype was seen a few times. The chain uses TRBV7-2 and TRBJ1-3, with D unresolved. The V end was cut by 1 base, the J end by 0 bases, with 7 bases between. CDR1 and CDR2 (germline): SGHTA, FQGNSA. The CDR3 runs 15 residues. The CDR3 nucleotides read TGTGCCAGCAGCTTAGACGGTACCTCTGGAAACACCATATATTTT. Translating gives CASSLDGTSGNTIYF.

This clonotype has at least ten counts. The chain links TRBV7-8 to TRBJ1-1; 8 positions match TRBD1. Germline V gene data show CDR1 as SGHVS and CDR2 as FQNEAQ. The ends lost 5 bases at V and 3 bases at J; junction bases unmatched: 5. The CDR3 consists of 14 residues. DNA of the CDR3: TGTGCCAGCAGCACACAGGGGGGGTACACTGAAGCTTTCTTT. Translated: CASSTQGGYTEAFF.

This clonotype was counted at least ten times. The chain joins TRBV5-1 to TRBJ2-7, with 7 bases matching TRBD1. The V gene's germline CDR1 is SGHRS and CDR2 YFSETQ. This CDR3 is 14 amino acids long. V was pared by 0 bases and J by 4 bases, with 4 bases of the junction left unmatched. CDR3: CASSLVGGYYEQYF. The CDR3, as DNA: TGCGCCAGCAGCTTGGTAGGGGGCTATTACGAGCAGTACTTC.

Ten or more counts support this clonotype. The chain is built from TRBV7-9 and TRBJ2-7; 7 bases agree with TRBD1. Trimming at V came to 5 bases and at J to 1 base, leaving 5 bases not matched to a gene. CDR1 is SEHNR and CDR2 is FQNEAQ in the germline V gene (reference sequence). CDR3 length equals 14 residues. This chain's CDR3 is CASSPPTGSYEQYF. DNA of the CDR3: TGTGCCAGCAGCCCCCCGACAGGGTCCTACGAGCAGTACTTC.

There are many counts of this clonotype. The V and J genes are TRBV5-1 and TRBJ1-1; D may be TRBD1 (5 bases). This CDR3 has 13 amino acids. V was trimmed by 4 bases and J by 0 bases, leaving 7 bases between them. The V gene's germline CDR1 is SGHRS and CDR2 YFSETQ. CDR3 residues: CASSRQMNTEAFF. DNA for the CDR3: TGCGCCAGCAGCCGACAGATGAACACTGAAGCTTTCTTT.

There are many counts of this clonotype. The chain has TRBV29-1 and TRBJ1-1; D is undetermined. The ends were cut back, 4 bases at V and 0 bases at J, with 6 bases in the middle. Germline V lookup: CDR1 SQVTM, CDR2 ANQGSEA. The CDR3 contains 12 residues. CDR3 residues: CSVVVLNTEAFF. DNA of the CDR3: TGCAGCGTTGTGGTGCTGAACACTGAAGCTTTCTTT. The variable domain in full, completed from reference TRBV29-1 and TRBJ1-1, reads SAVISQKPSRDICQRGTSLTIQCQVDSQVTMMFWYRQQPGQSLTLIATANQGSEATYESGFVIDKFPISRPNLTFSTLTVSNMSPEDSSIYLCSVVVLNTEAFFGQGTRLTVV.

As for this clonotype: It is likely a read error, because the conserved phenylalanine at the end of the CDR3 is missing. The CDR3 reads CASSLRTGYRDTQYN. The DNA for the CDR3 is TGCGCCAGCAGCTTGAGGACAGGGTATAGAGATACGCAGTATAAT. V and J are TRBV5-1 and TRBJ2-3; 8 bases match TRBD1. The ends lost 1 base at V and 5 bases at J; junction bases unmatched: 6. CDR3 length equals 15 residues. Germline values: CDR1 SGHRS, CDR2 YFSETQ.

This clonotype has ten or more counts. The chain links TRBV7-2 to TRBJ2-7; 8 bases are shared with TRBD2. V lost 2 bases, J lost 4 bases, and 4 bases stayed unmatched. Germline assignment: CDR1 SGHTA and CDR2 FQGNSA. The CDR3 is 14 residues long. The CDR3 loop is CASSLQAGEYEQYF. The CDR3 nucleotides read TGTGCCAGCAGCTTACAAGCGGGAGAATACGAGCAGTACTTC.

In this sample, this clonotype turned up a few times. This rearrangement joins TRBV6-5 to TRBJ2-7; D is undetermined. The germline gives CDR1 MNHEY, CDR2 SVGAGI. This CDR3 has 13 amino acids. V was shortened by 7 bases and J by 0 bases, with 10 bases between the two germline ends. The CDR3 DNA reads TGTGCCAGCAAGGATCGGGTCTCCTACGAGCAGTACTTC. Translation: CASKDRVSYEQYF.

This clonotype was seen ten or more times. This chain joins TRBV5-6 and TRBJ1-5; TRBD1 matches at 7 bases. Germline loops: CDR1 SGHDT, CDR2 YYEEEE. The ends lost 0 bases at V and 6 bases at J; junction bases unmatched: 9. This CDR3 spans 16 amino acids. The chain's CDR3 is CASSLATGETSQPQHF. The CDR3 DNA sequence: TGTGCCAGCAGCTTGGCTACAGGGGAAACAAGTCAGCCCCAGCATTTT.

This clonotype was counted between two and nine times. The chain is built from TRBV6-6 and TRBJ2-1; D is undetermined. This CDR3 comprises 14 residues. Trimming pared 0 bases from V and 6 bases from J, leaving 9 bases between. CDR1 is MNHNY and CDR2 is SVGAGI in the germline V gene (reference sequence). The CDR3 sequence is CASSYSEIGNEQFF. CDR3 sequence (DNA): TGTGCCAGCAGTTACTCGGAGATCGGCAATGAGCAGTTCTTC.